Detailed here is one T cell receptor beta chain. Here immunoSEQ multiplex PCR was the method, and the copy in TCRdb shows in-frame clones only, minus some. The sample has some 14,000 clones, roughly a third seen once. The data belong to a study of graft-versus-host responses after intestinal transplantation. Overall study: Anti-thymocyte globulin induction, then tacrolimus and steroids for approximately 3 years, went to all recipients.

The sample in question was alloreactive CD4+ T cells from a mixed lymphocyte reaction culture, obtained before intestinal transplant. Subset given: CFSE-low proliferating T cells sorted from roughly six-day pre-transplant mixed lymphocyte reaction (GvH or HvG direction). This receptor was identified in a human patient who received an intestinal transplant.

CDR3 protein: CASSPMWETQYF. In DNA form, the CDR3 reads TGTGCCAGCTCACCAATGTGGGAGACCCAGTACTTC. V and J are TRBV18 and TRBJ2-5; D is uncertain. V lost 2 bases to trimming and J lost 5 bases, with 6 bases between them. The CDR3 extends over 12 amino acids. Germline lookup yields CDR1 KGHSH and CDR2 LQKENI.